This T cell receptor beta chain was obtained from a study of blood T cell repertoires in COVID-19. Study at large: The origin of the acute and convalescent COVID-19 samples was the United States, Italy and Spain. PBMCs, B-cell-depleted T cells, or T cells provided the cDNA or gDNA that made up the material.

Per the original data handling: Estimation of nucleated cell counts was performed using reference gene primer amplification. TCRdb's table, derived via immunoSEQ multiplex PCR, lists solely in-frame clones and lacks some. V and J calls and clone size are those listed in that table; D and trimming were worked out from the DNA. Among about 130,000 clones, over 60% were seen once, and the ten largest hold approximately 1.9%. CDR3 length equals 13 residues. Germline V gene lookup returns CDR1 SGHTS and CDR2 YDEGEE. Trimming took 2 bases from V and 7 from J, leaving 12 bases between them. Specimen: peripheral blood. This chain connects TRBV5-8 to TRBJ1-2; D possibly corresponds to TRBD1 (6 bases). The TCR originated in a woman aged 70-85 years with acute or convalescent COVID-19. The CDR3, as DNA: TGTGCCAGCAGCTTTCGGCAGGGGACTGGCTACACCTTC. It translates to CASSFRQGTGYTF. Supplemented by reference TRBV5-8 and TRBJ1-2, the full variable domain reads EAGVTQSPTHLIKTRGQQATLRCSPISGHTSVYWYQQALGLGLQFLLWYDEGEERNRGNFPPRFSGRQFPNYSSELNVNALELEDSALYLCASSFRQGTGYTFGSGTRLTVV.